The entry below gives a single T cell receptor beta chain sequence along with its context. Clones were sequenced by immunoSEQ multiplex PCR, and TCRdb holds only the in-frame ones, with some missing. The top ten clones hold 0.85% to 1% of a sample with roughly 95,000 clones, approximately 89% of them seen once. The source of the sample is a study of control samples from healthy donors and cancer patients. V was clipped by 3 bases and J by 11 bases, with 20 bases between them. The CDR3 is 14 residues long. In germline, CDR1 is SGHNT, CDR2 YYREEE (reference sequence). Sequenced material: blood. This chain links TRBV5-4 with TRBJ1-1; perhaps TRBD1 as D (6 bases). This TCR was recovered from a woman aged 25 to 39 in good health. CDR3 loop: CASSSQFGQRLAFF. In DNA form, the CDR3 reads TGTGCCAGCAGCTCGCAATTTGGACAGAGGTTGGCTTTCTTT. Combining the CDR3 with reference TRBV5-4 and TRBJ1-1 gives the whole variable domain ETGVTQSPTHLIKTRGQQVTLRCSSQSGHNTVSWYQQALGQGPQFIFQYYREEENGRGNFPPRFSGLQFPNYSSELNVNALELDDSALYLCASSSQFGQRLAFFGQGTRLTVV.